The entry below gives a single TCR beta chain sequence along with its context. This clonotype has only a few counts. Its cognate antigen has yet to be identified. The sample holds no much larger clone one base away, and base qualities are not on file. The entry originates in a study of T-cell reconstitution after alpha-beta-depleted transplantation in children (dated by TCRdb to between 2015 and 2016). With respect to the entire study: T-cell immune reconstitution after TCRalphabeta/CD19-depleted allogeneic hematopoietic cell transplantation in children was quantitatively tracked in the study by means of TCR repertoire profiling.

Receptors were amplified or captured by PCR. The reads were generated on an Illumina HiSeq 2500. TCR libraries were prepared with molecular barcoding, using unique molecular identifiers to normalize TCRbeta repertoire quantification. TCRdb redid the processing of the public reads, applying fastp at Q25 and MiXCR, and retained in-frame beta chains. Each CDR3 protein appears once, grouped with its most common genes and DNA. This sample comprises roughly 350,000 distinct CDR3 sequences, about 9.3% of them detected only once. The top ten constitute under 3% of the sample. The sample here was PBMCs from the stem cell graft donor, taken from the stem cell graft. This receptor was identified in a human donor who donated a stem cell graft to a child with acute lymphoblastic leukemia.

CDR3 region: CSAPNRGLSEKLFF. The DNA is as follows: TGCAGTGCGCCCAACAGGGGTCTCAGTGAAAAACTGTTTTTT. The V and J genes are TRBV20-1 and TRBJ1-4, with TRBD1 identical over 7 junction bases. CDR1 and CDR2 are read off the germline V gene (reference sequence) as DFQATT and SNEGSKA. After removal of 6 bases from V and 7 bases from J, the junction retains 11 bases not matched to a gene. The CDR3 numbers 14 residues from cysteine through phenylalanine. This entry keeps only the CDR3 DNA: 42 bases, framed from base 1.